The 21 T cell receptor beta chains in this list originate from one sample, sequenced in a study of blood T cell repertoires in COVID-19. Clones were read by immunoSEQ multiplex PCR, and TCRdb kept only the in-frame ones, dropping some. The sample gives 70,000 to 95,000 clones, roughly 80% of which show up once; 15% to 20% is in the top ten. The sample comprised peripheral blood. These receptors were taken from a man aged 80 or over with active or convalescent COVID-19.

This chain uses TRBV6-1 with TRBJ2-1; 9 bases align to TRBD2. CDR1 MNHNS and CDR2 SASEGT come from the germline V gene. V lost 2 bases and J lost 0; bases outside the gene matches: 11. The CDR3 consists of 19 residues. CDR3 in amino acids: CASSESFASGDDSYNEQFF. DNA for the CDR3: TGTGCCAGCAGTGAATCTTTTGCTAGCGGGGATGACTCCTACAATGAGCAGTTCTTC.

As DNA, the CDR3 is TGCGCCAGCAGCCTCGATCCGGGACAGGAAAACATTCAGTACTTC. Translated, it gives CASSLDPGQENIQYF. V and J are TRBV5-1 and TRBJ2-4, with 8 bases lining up with TRBD1. Germline CDR1 SGHRS, CDR2 YFSETQ. This CDR3 region has 15 residues. The V and J ends lost 4 bases and 5 bases, in that order; junction bases with no gene match: 8.

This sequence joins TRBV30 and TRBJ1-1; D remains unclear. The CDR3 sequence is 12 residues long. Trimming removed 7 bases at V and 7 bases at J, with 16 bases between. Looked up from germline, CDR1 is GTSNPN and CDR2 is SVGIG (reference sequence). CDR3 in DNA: TGTGCCTCCCTTTCCCTCCCGGTTGAAGCTTTCTTT. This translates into CASLSLPVEAFF.

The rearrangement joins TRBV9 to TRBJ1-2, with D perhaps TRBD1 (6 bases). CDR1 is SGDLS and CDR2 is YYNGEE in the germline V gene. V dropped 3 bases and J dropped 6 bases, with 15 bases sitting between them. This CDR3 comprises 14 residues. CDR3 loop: CASSGNTGLDGYTF. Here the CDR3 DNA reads TGTGCCAGCAGCGGAAACACAGGGTTGGATGGCTACACCTTC. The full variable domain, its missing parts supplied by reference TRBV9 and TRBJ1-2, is DSGVTQTPKHLITATGQRVTLRCSPRSGDLSVYWYQQSLDQGLQFLIQYYNGEERAKGNILERFSAQQFPDLHSELNLSSLELGDSALYFCASSGNTGLDGYTFGSGTRLTVV.

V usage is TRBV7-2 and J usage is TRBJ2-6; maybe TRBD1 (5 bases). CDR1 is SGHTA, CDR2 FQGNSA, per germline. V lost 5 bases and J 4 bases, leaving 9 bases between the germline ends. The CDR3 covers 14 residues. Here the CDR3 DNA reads TGTGCCAGCAGCGCAGGGCTCGGGGCCAACGTCCTGACTTTC. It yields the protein CASSAGLGANVLTF.

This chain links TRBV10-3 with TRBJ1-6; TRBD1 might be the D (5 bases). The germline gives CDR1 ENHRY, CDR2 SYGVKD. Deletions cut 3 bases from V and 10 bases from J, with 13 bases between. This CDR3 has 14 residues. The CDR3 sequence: CAISERQSRSPLHF. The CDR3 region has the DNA TGTGCCATCAGTGAAAGACAGTCCCGATCACCCCTCCACTTT.

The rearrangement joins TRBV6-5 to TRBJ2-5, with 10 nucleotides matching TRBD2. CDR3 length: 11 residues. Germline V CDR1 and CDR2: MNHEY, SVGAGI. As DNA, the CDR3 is TGTTCGGGAGCGGGGGGGCCGACCCAGTACTTC. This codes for CSGAGGPTQYF.

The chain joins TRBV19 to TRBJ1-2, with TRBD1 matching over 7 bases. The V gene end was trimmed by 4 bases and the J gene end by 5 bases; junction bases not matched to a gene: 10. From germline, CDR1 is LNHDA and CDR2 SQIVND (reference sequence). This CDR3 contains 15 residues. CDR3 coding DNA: TGTGCCAGTAGTACAAGACAGGGTGAAGGATATGGCTACACCTTC. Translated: CASSTRQGEGYGYTF.

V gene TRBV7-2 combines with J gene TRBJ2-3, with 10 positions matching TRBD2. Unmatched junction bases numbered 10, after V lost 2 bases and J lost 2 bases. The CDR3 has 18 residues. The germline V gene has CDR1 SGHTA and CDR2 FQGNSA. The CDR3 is CASSLRSGGAPATDTQYF. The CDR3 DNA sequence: TGTGCCAGCAGCTTACGCAGCGGGGGGGCCCCCGCCACAGATACGCAGTATTTT.

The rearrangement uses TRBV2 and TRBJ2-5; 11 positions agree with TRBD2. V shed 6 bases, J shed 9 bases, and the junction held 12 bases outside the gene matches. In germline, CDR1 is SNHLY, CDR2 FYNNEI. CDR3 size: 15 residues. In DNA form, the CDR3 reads TGTGCCAGCAGCCCTGTTCTAGCGGGGGGATCCCCCCAGTACTTC. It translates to CASSPVLAGGSPQYF.

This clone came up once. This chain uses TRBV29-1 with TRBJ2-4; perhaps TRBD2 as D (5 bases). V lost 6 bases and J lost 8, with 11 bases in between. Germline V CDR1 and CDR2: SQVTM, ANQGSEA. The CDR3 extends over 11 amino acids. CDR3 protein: CSVMRVDIQYF. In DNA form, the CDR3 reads TGCAGCGTGATGAGGGTTGACATTCAGTACTTC.

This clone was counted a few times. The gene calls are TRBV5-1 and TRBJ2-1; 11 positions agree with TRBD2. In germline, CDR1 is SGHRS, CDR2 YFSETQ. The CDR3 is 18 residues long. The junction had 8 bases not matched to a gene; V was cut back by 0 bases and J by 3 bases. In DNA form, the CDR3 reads TGCGCCAGCAGCTTGGCCGGGACTAGCGGCCCACGCTACAATGAGCAGTTCTTC. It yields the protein CASSLAGTSGPRYNEQFF.

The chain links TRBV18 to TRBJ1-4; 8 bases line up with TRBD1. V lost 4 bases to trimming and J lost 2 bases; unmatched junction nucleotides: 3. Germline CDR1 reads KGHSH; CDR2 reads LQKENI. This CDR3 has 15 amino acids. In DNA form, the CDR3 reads TGTGCCAGCTCACTGGGACAGGTCACTAATGAAAAACTGTTTTTT. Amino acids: CASSLGQVTNEKLFF.

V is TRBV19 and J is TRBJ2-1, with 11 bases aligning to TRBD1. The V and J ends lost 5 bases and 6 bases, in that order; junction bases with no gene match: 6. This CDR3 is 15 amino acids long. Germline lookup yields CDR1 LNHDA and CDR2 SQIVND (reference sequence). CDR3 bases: TGTGCCAGTAGTTCTTCCGGGACAGGGGGCAATGAGCAGTTCTTC. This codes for CASSSSGTGGNEQFF.

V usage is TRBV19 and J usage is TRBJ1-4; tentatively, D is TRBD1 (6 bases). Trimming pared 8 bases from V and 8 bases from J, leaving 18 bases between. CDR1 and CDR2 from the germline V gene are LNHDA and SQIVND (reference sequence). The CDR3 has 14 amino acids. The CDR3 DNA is TGTGCCAGTTCCCGCTGGCAGGGGCGGGAAAAACTGTTTTTT. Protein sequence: CASSRWQGREKLFF. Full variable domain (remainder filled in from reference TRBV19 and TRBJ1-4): DGGITQSPKYLFRKEGQNVTLSCEQNLNHDAMYWYRQDPGQGLRLIYYSQIVNDFQKGDIAEGYSVSREKKESFPLTVTSAQKNPTAFYLCASSRWQGREKLFFGSGTQLSVL.

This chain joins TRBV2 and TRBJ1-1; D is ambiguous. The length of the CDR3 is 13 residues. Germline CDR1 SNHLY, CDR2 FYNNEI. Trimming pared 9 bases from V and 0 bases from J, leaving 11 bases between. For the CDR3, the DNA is TGTGCCAGTACCCTCCACATGAACACTGAAGCTTTCTTT. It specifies CASTLHMNTEAFF.

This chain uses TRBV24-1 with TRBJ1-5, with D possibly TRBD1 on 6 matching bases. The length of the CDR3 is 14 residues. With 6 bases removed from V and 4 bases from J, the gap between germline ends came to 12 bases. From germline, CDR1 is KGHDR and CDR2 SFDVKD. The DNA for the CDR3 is TGTGCCACCAGTTTCACAGGGTTTAATCAGCCCCAGCATTTT. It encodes CATSFTGFNQPQHF.

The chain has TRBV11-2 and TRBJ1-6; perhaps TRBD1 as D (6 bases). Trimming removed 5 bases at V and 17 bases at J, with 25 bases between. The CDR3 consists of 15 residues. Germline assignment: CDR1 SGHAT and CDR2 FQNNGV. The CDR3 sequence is CASSQQQGGLSLFHF. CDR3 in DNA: TGTGCCAGCAGCCAACAACAGGGCGGCCTATCTTTATTCCACTTT.

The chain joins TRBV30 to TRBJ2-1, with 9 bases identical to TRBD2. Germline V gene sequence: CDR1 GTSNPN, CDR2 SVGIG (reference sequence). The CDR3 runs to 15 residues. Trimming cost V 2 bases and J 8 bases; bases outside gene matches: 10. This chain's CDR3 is CAWSPGVAGVHEQFF. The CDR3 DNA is TGTGCCTGGAGTCCAGGGGTAGCGGGAGTACATGAGCAGTTCTTC.

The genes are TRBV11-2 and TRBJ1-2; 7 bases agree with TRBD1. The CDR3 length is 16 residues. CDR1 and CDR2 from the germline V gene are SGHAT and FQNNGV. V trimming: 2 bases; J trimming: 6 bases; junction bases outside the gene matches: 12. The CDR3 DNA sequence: TGTGCCAGCAGCTTACGGAGGGGGCAAGGGGCGGATGGCTACACCTTC. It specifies CASSLRRGQGADGYTF.

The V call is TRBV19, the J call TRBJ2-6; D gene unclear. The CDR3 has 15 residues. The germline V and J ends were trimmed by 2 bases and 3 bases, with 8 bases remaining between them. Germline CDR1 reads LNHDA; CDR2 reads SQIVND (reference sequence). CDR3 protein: CASSIWFGGANVLTF. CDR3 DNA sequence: TGTGCCAGTAGTATATGGTTCGGTGGGGCCAACGTCCTGACTTTC.